These T cell receptor beta chains were read from a single sample in a study of blood T cell repertoires in COVID-19. Some clones are missing from TCRdb's copy, which holds only in-frame ones; the method was immunoSEQ multiplex PCR. The table shows 150,000 to 200,000 clones, with over 60% occurring only once. Sample: peripheral blood. All receptors come from a woman in her 70s with acute or convalescent COVID-19. CDR3s include the opening cysteine and the closing phenylalanine or tryptophan. D genes are given only for firm matches. The size of a clone is reported for some rows only, either as once, few or many, or as a class for expanded clones.

V gene	D gene	clone size	J gene	CDR3 DNA	CDR3 protein
TRBV5-1	TRBD2	NA	TRBJ2-1	TGCGCCAGCAGCCCCCGGGACTACTACAATGAGCAGTTCTTC	CASSPRDYYNEQFF
TRBV2	TRBD1	once	TRBJ1-5	TGTGCCAGCAGCACACAGGGGGCGTTTCAGCCCCAGCATTTT	CASSTQGAFQPQHF
TRBV19	NA	NA	TRBJ1-4	TGTGCCAGTAGTAGACCCGGACAGCCCGCAACTAATGAAAAACTGTTTTTT	CASSRPGQPATNEKLFF
TRBV5-1	NA	NA	TRBJ2-1	TGCGCCAGCAGCTTACGGGGATGGGGCAATGAGCAGTTCTTC	CASSLRGWGNEQFF
TRBV2	TRBD1	many	TRBJ1-1	TGTGCCAGCAGAGGGGACAGGGGTAAGGGGGGCACTGAAGCTTTCTTT	CASRGDRGKGGTEAFF
TRBV6-2/TRBV6-3	NA	NA	TRBJ2-1	TGTGCCAGCAGCGACGGGACAAGAGGTGGAATGATGAATGAGCAGTTCTTC	CASSDGTRGGMMNEQFF
TRBV7-2	NA	NA	TRBJ1-5	TGTGCCAGCAGCTCCCGGGGGTTGAATCAGCCCCAGCATTTT	CASSSRGLNQPQHF
TRBV19	TRBD1	NA	TRBJ2-7	TGTGCCAGTAGTACAAGGGACAGGGGGTACGACGAGCAGTACTTC	CASSTRDRGYDEQYF
TRBV30	TRBD1	once	TRBJ1-4	TGTGCCTGGACAGGGGGCCGTCATGGTGAAAAACTGTTTTTT	CAWTGGRHGEKLFF
TRBV3-1/TRBV3-2	NA	NA	TRBJ2-5	TGTGCCAGCAGCCAAGATAACGCGGCGGGACCGGAGACCCAGTACTTC	CASSQDNAAGPETQYF
TRBV19	NA	NA	TRBJ2-5	TGTGCCAGTAGTGCCATCATTCAGGAAGAGACCCAGTACTTC	CASSAIIQEETQYF